The clone carrying this TCR beta chain came up many times. The antigen is not known. The sample originates from a study of early T cells in non-severe SARS-CoV-2 infection. CDR1 SGDLS and CDR2 YYNGEE come from the germline V gene. The CDR3 extends over 12 amino acids. The J segment lost 6 bases and the V segment lost 3 bases, leaving 3 bases of the junction unmatched. Study observations and caveats: VDJdb matching, biased toward anti-spike CD8 responses, missed private and CD4 specificities.

As part of library construction, unique molecular identifiers were attached to individual cDNA molecules. In TCRdb, the 5' RACE reads were re-called with MiXCR into one record per CDR3 protein. This sample has tens of thousands of distinct CDR3 sequences, with 9% to 10% found just once. This rearrangement joins TRBV9 to TRBJ2-7, with TRBD2 identical over 7 bases. Sequenced sample: whole blood. This clonotype originated in an adult who was a healthcare worker with PCR-confirmed SARS-CoV-2 infection or an uninfected control (not recorded which). For the CDR3, the DNA is TGTGCCAGCAGCGCAGCGGGGCGCGAGCAGTACTTC. It is translated as CASSAAGREQYF.